One sample yielded the 8 T cell receptor beta chains listed below, sequenced in a study of blood T cell repertoires in COVID-19 (dated by TCRdb to about 2020). Library preparation employed the immunoSEQ multiplex PCR assay. TCRdb mirrors the immuneACCESS table, restricted to in-frame sequences. Some clones are absent from its copies; in checked studies, under half trace to an unresolved V gene, and the reason for the others is unknown. Here the sample has roughly 94,000 clones; 70% to 85% occur a single time. 25% of the sample goes to the ten largest clones. The sequencing sample was made of peripheral blood. The receptors derive from a man aged 60 to 75 with acute or convalescent COVID-19.

CDR3 sequence: CASRGTRYNEQFF. CDR3 in DNA: TGTGCCAGCAGAGGGACACGTTACAATGAGCAGTTCTTC. The rearrangement uses TRBV6-5 and TRBJ2-1; tentative D call: TRBD1 (6 bases). V lost 6 bases and J lost 4, with 10 bases in between. This CDR3 contains 13 residues. Looked up from germline, CDR1 is MNHEY and CDR2 is SVGAGI.

This clone was picked up a small number of times. V is TRBV9 and J is TRBJ1-2, with 10 positions matching TRBD1. Germline V gene sequence: CDR1 SGDLS, CDR2 YYNGEE. V gave up 2 bases and J gave up 4 bases; unmatched junction bases: 11. The CDR3 covers 17 residues. CDR3 nucleotide sequence: TGTGCCAGCAGCGTGAACCCGGCCGGGACAGGGGCCTATGGCTACACCTTC. This encodes CASSVNPAGTGAYGYTF. The whole variable domain, remainder taken from reference TRBV9 and TRBJ1-2, is DSGVTQTPKHLITATGQRVTLRCSPRSGDLSVYWYQQSLDQGLQFLIQYYNGEERAKGNILERFSAQQFPDLHSELNLSSLELGDSALYFCASSVNPAGTGAYGYTFGSGTRLTVV.

This rearrangement joins TRBV15 to TRBJ2-3, with a possible D match to TRBD2 (6 bases). Per germline, CDR1 LNHNV and CDR2 YYDKDF (reference sequence). This CDR3 contains 17 residues. Trimming pared 2 bases from V and 4 bases from J, leaving 19 bases between. Here the CDR3 reads CATSRNLVGGSADTQYF. CDR3 DNA: TGTGCCACCAGCAGAAACCTAGTTGGAGGGTCGGCAGATACGCAGTATTTT.

This chain links TRBV4-2 with TRBJ1-2, with D unresolved. CDR1 and CDR2 from the germline V gene are LGHNA and YNFKEQ. The CDR3 is 16 amino acids. The ends were cut back, 0 bases at V and 2 bases at J, with 13 bases in the middle. CDR3 sequence (DNA): TGTGCCAGCAGCCAAGAGGTCTACGGACTGAACTATGGCTACACCTTC. Translation: CASSQEVYGLNYGYTF.

The rearrangement links TRBV28 to TRBJ1-2; possible D gene TRBD1, 5 bases. Trimming left V 8 bases short and J 4 bases short, with 17 bases between. Germline values: CDR1 MDHEN, CDR2 SYDVKM. This CDR3 has 14 amino acids. CDR3: CASSQVNWGYGYTF. CDR3 bases: TGTGCCAGCTCACAGGTTAATTGGGGCTATGGCTACACCTTC.

The chain employs TRBV24-1 and TRBJ2-3; D perhaps matches TRBD1 (6 bases). This CDR3 is built from 15 residues. V lost 7 bases and J 0 bases, leaving 13 bases between the germline ends. Per the germline V gene, CDR1 is KGHDR and CDR2 is SFDVKD. In nucleotides, the CDR3 is TGTGCCACCAGCTCAGGGGCCCTGAGCACAGATACGCAGTATTTT. Protein sequence: CATSSGALSTDTQYF.

The J gene is TRBJ1-6, the V gene TRBV7-9; 9 nucleotides align to TRBD1. The V and J ends lost 5 bases and 10 bases, in that order; junction bases with no gene match: 9. This CDR3 region has 15 residues. CDR1 and CDR2 from the germline V gene are SEHNR and FQNEAQ (reference sequence). For the CDR3, the DNA is TGTGCCAGCAGCGCGGGACAGGGAATAGAGTCACCCCTCCACTTT. Translating gives CASSAGQGIESPLHF.

The chain has TRBV10-2 and TRBJ1-3, with TRBD1 as a possible D gene (5 bases). V was clipped by 8 bases and J by 1 base, with 12 bases between them. The CDR3 is 14 residues long. Germline CDR1 and CDR2: WSHSY and SAAADI. In DNA, the CDR3 is TGCGCCAGCCGGGCAGGGCCATCTGGAAACACCATATATTTT. Protein product: CASRAGPSGNTIYF.